This T cell receptor beta chain came from a study of shared clonotypes between healthy human individuals. Study-wide background: In total, the donors were two women and a few men aged 18 to 49.

Study-level points and caveats: Donors were few, which limited the genetic and exposure-history diversity represented.

Germline values: CDR1 SGHRS, CDR2 YFSETQ. The CDR3 consists of 14 residues. V was pared by 6 bases and J by 4 bases, with 4 bases of the junction left unmatched. An assay was performed, and its level was deep. Original processing notes: Junction-only sequences produced by ImmunoSEQ had no quality scores, so filtering differed. Profiled with immunoSEQ multiplex PCR; TCRdb holds only in-frame clones, not every one. V and J calls and clone size come straight from that table; D and trimming were deduced from the DNA. The sample yields 2.5 million or so clones, roughly 92% seen once. Turning to this clone: Its matching antigen is unknown.

Sequencing input: naive CD4+ T cells sorted from blood. Subset: CD45RA+ positively selected. This receptor was identified in a young man in good health. The rearrangement joins TRBV5-1 to TRBJ2-3, with TRBD2 matching 11 bases. CDR3 in amino acids: CASNSGGAPDTQYF. The DNA for the CDR3 is TGCGCCAGCAATAGCGGGGGGGCTCCAGATACGCAGTATTTT.